This TCR beta chain was identified during a study of T cell responses to AZD1222 COVID-19 vaccine. A remark on this clone: Its antigen remains unidentified.

The study, taken as a whole, reports: The donors showed a predominance of white British ancestry and of females, with possible underestimation of clonal diversity. Spike as a whole was targeted by vaccine-associated CD4 TCRs, dominant at 160-218 and 743-854. All repertoire sampling was performed exclusively after the peak T cell response.

CDR3 size: 16 residues. The V gene lost 2 bases and the J gene lost 4 bases, with 17 bases spanning the gap. Germline V gene sequence: CDR1 SGHAT, CDR2 FQNNGV. Method: immunoSEQ multiplex PCR; TCRdb's copy keeps in-frame clones and lacks some. Altogether about 150,000 clones are present, roughly 90% being singletons, with the ten largest covering about 20%. This chain uses TRBV11-2 with TRBJ1-2; D remains unclear. This receptor was identified in an adult in good health. The source was peripheral blood, collected on day 0 of AZD1222 vaccination. CDR3 amino acids: CASSLSPDPKPYGYTF. CDR3 nucleotides: TGTGCCAGCAGCTTAAGCCCGGACCCAAAGCCCTATGGCTACACCTTC. The full variable domain, in which reference TRBV11-2 and TRBJ1-2 provide the parts outside the CDR3, is EAGVAQSPRYKIIEKRQSVAFWCNPISGHATLYWYQQILGQGPKLLIQFQNNGVVDDSQLPKDRFSAERLKGVDSTLKIQPAKLEDSAVYLCASSLSPDPKPYGYTFGSGTRLTVV.